This T cell receptor beta chain was found in a study of vaccination and CD4 T cells after COVID-19. Overall study: Convalescent patients gave post-COVID blood a median approximately 100 days post-diagnosis, range 35 to 161.

An Oncomine TCR Beta short-read assay was used to sequence the DNA from cultured CD4+ T cells. TCRdb re-called the PCR reads with MiXCR, one entry per CDR3 protein. The sample lists tens of thousands of distinct CDR3 sequences; approximately 60% were seen once. Treatment defined: roughly ten-day PBMC culture with coronavirus spike peptide pools or control peptides (ViraFEST assay). In the ViraFEST assay, peptide-pool expansion preceded TCR sequencing of expanded clonotypes. There were positive PCR dates ranging from March to December 2020, all predating US Alpha, Beta and Delta variants. For this clonotype: The target antigen is unknown.

The sequenced material came from CD4+ T cells from blood, cultured in vitro. The receptor was isolated from a human donor who had recovered from COVID-19.

The chain's CDR3 is CASSTSMLNTEAFF. The CDR3 DNA sequence: TGTGCCAGCAGCACCAGCATGCTGAACACTGAAGCTTTCTTT. The chain combines TRBV7-9 with TRBJ1-1, with D uncertain. Per the germline V gene, CDR1 is SEHNR and CDR2 is FQNEAQ (reference sequence). V was trimmed by 5 bases and J by 0 bases, leaving 10 bases between them. This CDR3 region has 14 residues.